This TCR beta chain was documented in a study of shared T cell receptors in the human thymus. Method: immunoSEQ multiplex PCR; TCRdb's copy keeps in-frame clones and lacks some. The sample includes more than 300,000 clones, roughly 94% of them seen just once. The CDR3 is 20 residues long. V usage is TRBV21-1 and J usage is TRBJ2-1. TRBV21-1 represents a pseudogene. The source of this sequence is a human donor. What was sequenced was thymocytes. The CDR3 DNA follows: TGTGCCAGCAGCAAATCTCGGGGGCCCACTCGGCCGCGATACTACAATGAGCAGTTCTTC. Amino acids: CASSKSRGPTRPRYYNEQFF.